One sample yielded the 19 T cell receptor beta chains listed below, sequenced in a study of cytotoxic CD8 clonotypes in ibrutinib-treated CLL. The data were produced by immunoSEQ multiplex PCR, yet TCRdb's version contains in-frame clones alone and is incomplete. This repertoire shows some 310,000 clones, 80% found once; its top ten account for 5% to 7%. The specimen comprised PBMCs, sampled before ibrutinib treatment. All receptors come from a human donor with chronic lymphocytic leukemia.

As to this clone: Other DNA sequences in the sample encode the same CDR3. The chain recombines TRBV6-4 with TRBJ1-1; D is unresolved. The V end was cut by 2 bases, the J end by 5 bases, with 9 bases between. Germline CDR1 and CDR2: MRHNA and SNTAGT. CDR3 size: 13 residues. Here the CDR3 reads CASSDEGGTEAFF. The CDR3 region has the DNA TGTGCCAGCAGTGACGAGGGTGGTACTGAAGCTTTCTTT.

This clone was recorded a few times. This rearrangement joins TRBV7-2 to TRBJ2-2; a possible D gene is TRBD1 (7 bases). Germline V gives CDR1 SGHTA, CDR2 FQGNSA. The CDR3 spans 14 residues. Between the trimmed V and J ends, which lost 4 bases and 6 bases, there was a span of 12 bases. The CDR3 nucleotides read TGTGCCAGCAGCTCGCCAGGGGGGTCCGGGGAGCTGTTTTTT. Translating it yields CASSSPGGSGELFF.

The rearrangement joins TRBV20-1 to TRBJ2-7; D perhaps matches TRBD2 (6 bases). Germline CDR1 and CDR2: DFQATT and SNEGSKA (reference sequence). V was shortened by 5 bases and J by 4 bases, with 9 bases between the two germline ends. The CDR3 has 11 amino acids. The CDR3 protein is CSAGGAYEQYF. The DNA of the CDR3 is TGCAGTGCTGGCGGGGCTTACGAGCAGTACTTC.

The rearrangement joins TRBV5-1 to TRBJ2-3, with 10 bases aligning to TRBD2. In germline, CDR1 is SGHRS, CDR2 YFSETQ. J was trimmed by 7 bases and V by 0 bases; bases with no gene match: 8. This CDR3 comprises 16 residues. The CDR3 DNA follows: TGCGCCAGCAGCTTGGAGGGCGCTAGCGGGAGAAATACGCAGTATTTT. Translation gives CASSLEGASGRNTQYF.

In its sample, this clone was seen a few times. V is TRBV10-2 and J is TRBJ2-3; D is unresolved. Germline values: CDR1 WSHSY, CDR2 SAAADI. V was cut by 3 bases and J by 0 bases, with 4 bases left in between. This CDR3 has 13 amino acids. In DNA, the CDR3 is TGCGCCAGCAGTGAAACTAGCACAGATACGCAGTATTTT. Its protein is CASSETSTDTQYF.

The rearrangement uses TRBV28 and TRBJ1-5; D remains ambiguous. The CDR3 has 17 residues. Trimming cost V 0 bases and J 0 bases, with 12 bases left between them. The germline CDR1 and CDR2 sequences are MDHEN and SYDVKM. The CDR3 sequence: CASSLWGRTYSNQPQHF. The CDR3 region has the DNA TGTGCCAGCAGTTTATGGGGTAGAACTTATAGCAATCAGCCCCAGCATTTT.

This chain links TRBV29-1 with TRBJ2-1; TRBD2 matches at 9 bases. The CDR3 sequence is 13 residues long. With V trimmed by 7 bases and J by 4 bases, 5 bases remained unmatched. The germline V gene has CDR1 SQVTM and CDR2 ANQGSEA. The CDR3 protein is CSGRSGSYNEQFF. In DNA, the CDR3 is TGCAGCGGCCGTAGCGGGAGTTACAATGAGCAGTTCTTC.

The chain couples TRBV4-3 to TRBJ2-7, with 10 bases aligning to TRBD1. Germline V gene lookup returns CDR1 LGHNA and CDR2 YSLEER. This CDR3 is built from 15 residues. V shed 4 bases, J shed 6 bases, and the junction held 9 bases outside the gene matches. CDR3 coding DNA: TGCGCCAGCAGCCGACAGGGGGCGGCAAGAGGCGAGCAGTACTTC. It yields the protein CASSRQGAARGEQYF.

CDR3 DNA: TGTGCCAGCAGTTACTCGGTCCTTGCCTATGGCTACACCTTC. It translates to CASSYSVLAYGYTF. The gene calls are TRBV6-5 and TRBJ1-2; D gene uncertain. Trimming stripped 0 bases from V and 4 bases from J, with 9 bases between. Per germline, CDR1 MNHEY and CDR2 SVGAGI. The CDR3 sequence is 14 residues long.

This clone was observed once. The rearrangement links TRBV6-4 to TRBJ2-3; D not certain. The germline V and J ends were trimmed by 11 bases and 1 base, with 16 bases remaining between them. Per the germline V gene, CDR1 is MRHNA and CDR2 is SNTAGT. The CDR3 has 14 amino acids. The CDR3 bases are TGTGCCTGTCTTTGTTGGACGGGCACAGATACGCAGTATTTT. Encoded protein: CACLCWTGTDTQYF.

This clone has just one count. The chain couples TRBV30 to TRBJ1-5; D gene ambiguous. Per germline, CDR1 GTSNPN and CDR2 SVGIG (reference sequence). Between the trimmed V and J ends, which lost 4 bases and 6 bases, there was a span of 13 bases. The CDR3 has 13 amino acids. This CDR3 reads CAWTRHSGQPQHF. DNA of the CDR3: TGTGCCTGGACCCGGCATTCTGGTCAGCCCCAGCATTTT.

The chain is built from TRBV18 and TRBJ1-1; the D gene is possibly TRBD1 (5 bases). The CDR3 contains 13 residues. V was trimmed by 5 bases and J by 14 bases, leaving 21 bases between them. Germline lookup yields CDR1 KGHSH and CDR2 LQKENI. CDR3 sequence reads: CASSSGTGESLFF. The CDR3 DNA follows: TGTGCCAGCTCATCGGGGACCGGGGAATCGTTGTTCTTT.

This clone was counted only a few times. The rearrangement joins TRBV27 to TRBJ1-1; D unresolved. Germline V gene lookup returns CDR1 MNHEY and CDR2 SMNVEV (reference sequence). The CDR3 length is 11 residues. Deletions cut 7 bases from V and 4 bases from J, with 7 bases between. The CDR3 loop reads CASIVGTEAFF. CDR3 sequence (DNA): TGTGCCAGCATAGTTGGCACTGAAGCTTTCTTT.

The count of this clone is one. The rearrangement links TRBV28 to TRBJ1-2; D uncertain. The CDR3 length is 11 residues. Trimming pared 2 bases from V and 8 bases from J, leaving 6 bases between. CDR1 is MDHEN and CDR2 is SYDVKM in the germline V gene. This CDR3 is CASSLASGYTF. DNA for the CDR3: TGTGCCAGCAGTTTAGCCAGCGGCTACACCTTC.

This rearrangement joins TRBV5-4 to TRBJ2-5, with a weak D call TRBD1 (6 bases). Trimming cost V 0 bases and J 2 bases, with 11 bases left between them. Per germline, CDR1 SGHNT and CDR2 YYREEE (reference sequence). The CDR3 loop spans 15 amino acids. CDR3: CASSLDPRGQETQYF. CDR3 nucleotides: TGTGCCAGCAGCTTGGATCCCAGGGGTCAAGAGACCCAGTACTTC.

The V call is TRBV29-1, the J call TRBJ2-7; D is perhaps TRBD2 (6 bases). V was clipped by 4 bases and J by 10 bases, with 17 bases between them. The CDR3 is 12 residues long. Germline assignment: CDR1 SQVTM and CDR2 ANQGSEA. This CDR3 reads CSVGMQGGSQYF. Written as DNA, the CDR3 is TGCAGCGTTGGGATGCAGGGAGGATCTCAGTACTTC.

CDR3 nucleotide sequence: TGTGCCAGCAGTTCGTGGGACAGGGTCACTGGCTACACCTTC. Protein: CASSSWDRVTGYTF. The chain uses TRBV28 and TRBJ1-2; 9 bases match TRBD1. J gave up 7 bases and V 4 bases, and 7 bases lay outside the gene matches. Per germline, CDR1 MDHEN and CDR2 SYDVKM. The CDR3 consists of 14 residues.

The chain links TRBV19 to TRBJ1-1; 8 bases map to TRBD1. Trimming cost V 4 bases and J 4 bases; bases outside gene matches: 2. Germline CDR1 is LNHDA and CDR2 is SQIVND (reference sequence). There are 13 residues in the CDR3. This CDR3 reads CASSTDRGTEAFF. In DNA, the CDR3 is TGTGCCAGTAGTACCGACAGGGGCACTGAAGCTTTCTTT.

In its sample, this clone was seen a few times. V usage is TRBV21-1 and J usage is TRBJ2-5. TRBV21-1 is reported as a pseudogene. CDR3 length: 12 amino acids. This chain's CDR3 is CASSKVSETQYF. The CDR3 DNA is TGTGCCAGCAGCAAGGTCTCAGAGACCCAGTACTTC.